This entry lists 16 T cell receptor beta chains sequenced from one sample in a study of T-cell memory formation after mild COVID-19. Each CDR3 protein is one row after TCRdb ran MiXCR on the 5' RACE reads. The table includes 30,000 to 35,000 distinct CDR3 sequences, under 8% detected once. Input material: PBMCs or a T cell subset sorted from them (not recorded which). These receptor sequences come from a man aged 18 to 29 who had mild COVID-19 (a few samples of this study predate the infection). Cell type and time point are not known.

This clonotype is medium-sized by share. This chain joins TRBV6-4 and TRBJ2-3; 11 bases agree with TRBD2. Germline V gene data show CDR1 as MRHNA and CDR2 as SNTAGT. With V trimmed by 0 bases and J by 4 bases, 0 bases remained unmatched. The CDR3 loop spans 15 amino acids. The DNA of the CDR3 is TGTGCCAGCAGTGACTCTAGCGGGGGGGCAGATACGCAGTATTTT. Translated, it gives CASSDSSGGADTQYF.

This clonotype was counted a few times. The CDR3 region is CSARDFNSGNTIYF. Written as DNA, the CDR3 is TGCAGTGCCCGGGACTTCAACTCTGGAAACACCATATATTTT. The chain links TRBV20-1 to TRBJ1-3; D may be TRBD1 (5 bases). The CDR3 runs 14 residues. Trimming stripped 6 bases from V and 0 bases from J, with 12 bases between. Germline CDR1 is DFQATT and CDR2 is SNEGSKA (reference sequence).

In its sample, this clonotype was seen a few times. The CDR3 DNA reads TGTGCCAGTAGTTCCTATGGCAATCAGCCCCAGCATTTT. Translation: CASSSYGNQPQHF. The rearrangement joins TRBV19 to TRBJ1-5; no clear D. Trimming shortened V by 5 bases and J by 2 bases, and 7 bases separated the two germline ends. The CDR3 is 13 amino acids. Germline V gene sequence: CDR1 LNHDA, CDR2 SQIVND (reference sequence). Supplemented by reference TRBV19 and TRBJ1-5, the full variable domain reads DGGITQSPKYLFRKEGQNVTLSCEQNLNHDAMYWYRQDPGQGLRLIYYSQIVNDFQKGDIAEGYSVSREKKESFPLTVTSAQKNPTAFYLCASSSYGNQPQHFGDGTRLSIL.

The chain employs TRBV9 and TRBJ2-1, with TRBD2 matching 9 bases. This CDR3 is built from 15 residues. J gave up 2 bases and V 4 bases, and 4 bases lay outside the gene matches. Per the germline V gene, CDR1 is SGDLS and CDR2 is YYNGEE. The CDR3 reads CASSLSGGPYNEQFF. The CDR3 coding sequence is TGTGCCAGCAGCCTTAGCGGGGGTCCCTACAATGAGCAGTTCTTC.

The chain combines TRBV7-2 with TRBJ2-2, with D perhaps TRBD2 (6 bases). Germline CDR1 reads SGHTA; CDR2 reads FQGNSA. V was clipped by 5 bases and J by 0 bases, with 13 bases between them. The CDR3 runs to 16 residues. The CDR3 reads CASSRYGTSNTGELFF. DNA for the CDR3: TGTGCCAGCAGCCGCTACGGGACTTCGAACACCGGGGAGCTGTTTTTT.

This clonotype occurred many times. The CDR3 coding sequence is TGCAGTGCTGCCAACGCCGGGACAGGCAAATCGCCCCAGCATTTT. Residues: CSAANAGTGKSPQHF. The V gene is TRBV20-1, the J gene TRBJ1-5; 8 bases fit TRBD1. Per the germline V gene, CDR1 is DFQATT and CDR2 is SNEGSKA (reference sequence). The junction had 15 bases not matched to a gene; V was cut back by 5 bases and J by 9 bases. The CDR3 is made up of 15 amino acids.

This clonotype was seen at least ten times. The chain uses TRBV6-6 and TRBJ2-3, with no clear D. The germline gives CDR1 MNHNY, CDR2 SVGAGI (reference sequence). Trimming removed 6 bases at V and 0 bases at J, with 13 bases between. The CDR3 is 15 residues long. CDR3 in DNA: TGTGCCAGCAGCCCACACGCACTGAGCACAGATACGCAGTATTTT. It encodes CASSPHALSTDTQYF.

This clonotype was picked up a small number of times. The chain recombines TRBV7-9 with TRBJ1-4; D is perhaps TRBD1 (6 bases). This CDR3 has 17 residues. Germline CDR1 SEHNR, CDR2 FQNEAQ (reference sequence). Deletions cut 5 bases from V and 3 bases from J, with 19 bases between. CDR3 sequence (DNA): TGTGCCAGCAGCGGTATGACAGGAAGGCTAGCTAATGAAAAACTGTTTTTT. This encodes CASSGMTGRLANEKLFF.

The sample holds many counts of this clonotype. The V and J genes are TRBV5-6 and TRBJ2-3, with 9 bases lining up with TRBD2. The CDR3 consists of 17 residues. V shed 4 bases, J shed 1 base, and the junction held 10 bases outside the gene matches. Germline CDR1 SGHDT, CDR2 YYEEEE. The CDR3 sequence: CASSRLGAGGGTDTQYF. The DNA for the CDR3 is TGTGCCAGCAGCCGCCTCGGAGCGGGGGGTGGCACAGATACGCAGTATTTT.

This clonotype showed up many times. V is TRBV7-7 and J is TRBJ2-2; maybe TRBD2 (6 bases). Looked up from germline, CDR1 is SSHAT and CDR2 is FNYEAQ (reference sequence). This CDR3 contains 15 residues. V lost 2 bases and J 5 bases, leaving 12 bases between the germline ends. In DNA, the CDR3 is TGTGCCAGCAGCTTACGGTTGGGGGGAACCGGGGAGCTGTTTTTT. Protein product: CASSLRLGGTGELFF.

This clonotype came up many times. The chain joins TRBV4-1 to TRBJ2-2; D call uncertain. The CDR3 is 20 amino acids. Germline CDR1 MGHRA, CDR2 YSYEKL. V lost 1 base and J lost 0, with 21 bases in between. The CDR3: CASSQVDLVMEFSNTGELFF. CDR3 DNA sequence: TGCGCCAGCAGCCAAGTGGATCTAGTGATGGAGTTTTCGAACACCGGGGAGCTGTTTTTT.

The sample holds many counts of this clonotype. The V and J genes are TRBV12-3 or TRBV12-4 and TRBJ2-7; perhaps TRBD2 as D (5 bases). This CDR3 contains 14 residues. Trimming left V 6 bases short and J 0 bases short, with 12 bases between. CDR3 amino acids: CASSPRLNSYEQYF. DNA for the CDR3: TGTGCCAGCAGCCCCCGACTAAACTCCTACGAGCAGTACTTC.

This clonotype appeared a few times. The J gene is TRBJ1-4, the V gene TRBV5-1; D unclear. V dropped 4 bases and J dropped 7 bases, with 20 bases sitting between them. This CDR3 comprises 16 residues. Per the germline V gene, CDR1 is SGHRS and CDR2 is YFSETQ. The CDR3 spells CASSRTGPGEGEKLFF. CDR3 coding DNA: TGCGCCAGCAGCCGTACTGGTCCCGGCGAAGGTGAAAAACTGTTTTTT.

This clonotype was observed a few times. The rearrangement links TRBV29-1 to TRBJ1-3; D perhaps matches TRBD1 (5 bases). Deletions cut 4 bases from V and 0 bases from J, with 10 bases between. This CDR3 region has 14 residues. The germline V gene encodes CDR1 SQVTM and CDR2 ANQGSEA. This chain's CDR3 is CSVVQGVSGNTIYF. Here the CDR3 DNA reads TGCAGCGTTGTCCAGGGAGTCTCTGGAAACACCATATATTTT.

The chain couples TRBV11-2 to TRBJ2-3; TRBD2 might be the D (7 bases). The CDR3 has 16 amino acids. Germline CDR1 is SGHAT and CDR2 is FQNNGV. V was clipped by 5 bases and J by 1 base, with 16 bases between them. The chain's CDR3 is CASSLWGGGGTDTQYF. CDR3 nucleotides: TGTGCCAGCAGCCTTTGGGGGGGGGGCGGCACAGATACGCAGTATTTT.

This clonotype was observed at least ten times. The chain carries TRBV4-3 and TRBJ2-1; TRBD2 is a possible D gene (7 bases). The V end lost 0 bases, the J end lost 8 bases, and 17 bases lay between the germline ends. The CDR3 totals 16 residues. Germline CDR1 and CDR2: LGHNA and YSLEER. CDR3 sequence (DNA): TGCGCCAGCAGCCAAGATTGGGGGGGCGGTGGGGATGAGCAGTTCTTC. Amino acids: CASSQDWGGGGDEQFF.